This TCR beta chain was sequenced in a study of regulatory T cells in long-lasting Graves disease. General study points: It was in persistent disease that TRBV28, TRBJ1-2 and TRBJ2-5 were favored. Newly diagnosed Graves' patients had higher TCR diversity than persistent ones.

Germline assignment: CDR1 DFQATT and CDR2 SNEGSKA (reference sequence). The CDR3 has 16 residues. The ends lost 5 bases at V and 0 bases at J; junction bases unmatched: 13. Time point noted: newly diagnosed GD, antithyroid drugs for less than 3 months. The TCR library was made from RNA that had been extracted from PBMCs in TRIzol. Graves' disease diagnoses followed American Thyroid Association guidelines. At least ten counts were recorded for this clonotype. Its antigen is not known. Building of the TCR beta libraries involved iRepertoire HTBI primers and Arm-PCR of CDR3 regions. A single record per CDR3 protein comes from TCRdb applying MiXCR to the multiplex PCR reads. The data contain 450,000 to 700,000 distinct CDR3 sequences, about 14% of them singletons. This sample was shared with a second study, whose subject was T cells in Graves' hyperthyroidism and ophthalmopathy.

The chain is built from TRBV20-1 and TRBJ2-7, with 7 bases lining up with TRBD2. This material consisted of peripheral blood mononuclear cells (PBMCs), taken at new diagnosis, from a patient treated with antithyroid drugs. This TCR was sampled from a young man with Graves disease. The CDR3 protein is CSAGPSGDSPSYEQYF. CDR3 coding DNA: TGCAGTGCTGGACCTAGCGGAGATTCCCCCTCCTACGAGCAGTACTTC.